A single sample is the source of the 21 T cell receptor beta chains below, sequenced in a study of T cells in Graves' hyperthyroidism and ophthalmopathy (dated by TCRdb to 2018 to 2020). The receptor library was made with multiplex PCR. Sequenced using an Illumina HiSeq 2000. The TCR beta CDR3 regions were amplified from the RNA transcripts. A first-round RT-PCR of the TCR CDR3 used the HTBI primer set with the Qiagen OneStep RT-PCR kit. TCRdb redid the processing of the public reads, applying fastp at Q25 and MiXCR, and retained in-frame beta chains. A single entry per CDR3 protein holds the most common genes and DNA from its merged rows. Across this sample there are a few hundred thousand distinct CDR3 sequences, with approximately 14% seen only once. The ten largest clonotypes hold 25% to 35% of the sample. The specimen sequenced was blood. These receptors were collected from a woman aged 18-29 years with Graves' hyperthyroidism that later progressed to Graves' ophthalmopathy.

The chain uses TRBV27 and TRBJ2-2, with 14 nucleotides matching TRBD2. The CDR3 totals 16 residues. V was pared by 4 bases and J by 6 bases, with 4 bases of the junction left unmatched. Germline V lookup: CDR1 MNHEY, CDR2 SMNVEV (reference sequence). In nucleotides, the CDR3 is TGTGCCAGCAGTTGGGGGACTAGCGGGAGCGCCGGGGAGCTGTTTTTT. The encoded protein is CASSWGTSGSAGELFF.

This clonotype came up many times. The chain combines TRBV28 with TRBJ2-2; no clear D gene. The germline CDR1 and CDR2 sequences are MDHEN and SYDVKM. This CDR3 is 11 amino acids long. Trimming removed 8 bases from V and 6 bases from J, with 7 bases in between. CDR3 bases: TGTGCCAGCTGGACGGCCGGGGAGCTGTTTTTT. This encodes CASWTAGELFF.

This clonotype was recorded at least ten times. The V call is TRBV12-3 or TRBV12-4, the J call TRBJ2-3, with 7 bases fitting TRBD1. This CDR3 has 12 amino acids. Here the CDR3 reads CPRQGSTDTQYF. CDR3 nucleotide sequence: TGTCCGAGACAGGGAAGCACAGATACGCAGTATTTT.

There are many counts of this clonotype. This chain links TRBV6-1 with TRBJ2-2; no firm D call. The CDR3 consists of 14 residues. Deletions cut 2 bases from V and 4 bases from J, with 8 bases between. CDR1 is MNHNS, CDR2 SASEGT, per germline. The CDR3 loop reads CASSESGVTGELFF. CDR3 nucleotide sequence: TGTGCCAGCAGTGAATCTGGGGTCACCGGGGAGCTGTTTTTT.

This clonotype was detected a few times. V is TRBV4-2 and J is TRBJ2-3; 10 positions agree with TRBD2. V was pared by 1 base and J by 2 bases, with 6 bases of the junction left unmatched. CDR1 LGHNA and CDR2 YNFKEQ come from the germline V gene. The CDR3 contains 17 residues. CDR3 sequence: CASSQGVAGGSTDTQYF. In nucleotides, the CDR3 is TGTGCCAGCAGCCAAGGCGTAGCGGGAGGCTCCACAGATACGCAGTATTTT.

This clonotype showed up many times. The rearrangement links TRBV6-5 to TRBJ1-5; D call uncertain. Trimming left V 0 bases short and J 3 bases short, with 9 bases between. Germline V gives CDR1 MNHEY, CDR2 SVGAGI. The CDR3 has 15 amino acids. The CDR3 loop reads CASSYSDGPNQPQHF. CDR3 nucleotides: TGTGCCAGCAGTTACTCGGACGGCCCCAATCAGCCCCAGCATTTT.

This clonotype was seen many times. This rearrangement joins TRBV2 to TRBJ2-4; tentatively, D is TRBD2 (7 bases). Germline CDR1 and CDR2: SNHLY and FYNNEI. The CDR3 loop spans 14 amino acids. The V end was cut by 6 bases, the J end by 6 bases, with 15 bases between. The chain's CDR3 is CASRGGGSGNIQYF. CDR3 coding DNA: TGTGCCAGCAGGGGGGGCGGGAGCGGAAACATTCAGTACTTC.

The chain recombines TRBV18 with TRBJ1-4; tentatively, D is TRBD1 (5 bases). V lost 0 bases and J 7 bases, leaving 9 bases between the germline ends. The germline gives CDR1 KGHSH, CDR2 LQKENI. The CDR3 spans 14 residues. CDR3 residues: CASSPPGGTEKLFF. CDR3 nucleotide sequence: TGTGCCAGCTCACCACCGGGCGGGACTGAAAAACTGTTTTTT.

V is TRBV7-3 and J is TRBJ2-1; TRBD1 matches at 7 bases. The germline CDR1 and CDR2 sequences are SGHTA and FQGTGA. V was pared by 5 bases and J by 7 bases, with 5 bases of the junction left unmatched. The CDR3 length is 13 residues. CDR3 residues: CASSPGTANEQFF. CDR3 nucleotides: TGTGCCAGCAGCCCCGGGACAGCGAATGAGCAGTTCTTC.

Ten or more counts support this clonotype. This chain connects TRBV20-1 to TRBJ2-5; 9 bases are shared with TRBD1. The CDR3 consists of 14 residues. The V gene's germline CDR1 is DFQATT and CDR2 SNEGSKA (reference sequence). V lost 1 base, J lost 4 bases, and 4 bases stayed unmatched. CDR3 sequence reads: CSARVRTGAETQYF. The CDR3 coding sequence is TGCAGTGCTAGAGTTAGGACAGGGGCAGAGACCCAGTACTTC.

This clonotype showed up many times. The chain recombines TRBV28 with TRBJ1-6, with 10 positions matching TRBD1. V lost 2 bases and J lost 10; bases outside the gene matches: 5. Germline V CDR1 and CDR2: MDHEN, SYDVKM. The CDR3 has 15 residues. The DNA for the CDR3 is TGTGCCAGCAGTTTAGGCGGGACAGGGGTCTCACCCCTCCACTTT. Translated, it gives CASSLGGTGVSPLHF.

The chain uses TRBV3-1 and TRBJ2-4, with 8 bases matching TRBD1. V was pared by 1 base and J by 9 bases, with 5 bases of the junction left unmatched. CDR3 size: 14 residues. The V gene's germline CDR1 is LGHDT and CDR2 YNNKEL (reference sequence). CDR3 nucleotide sequence: TGTGCCAGCAGCCAAGGGACAGGGAGCCTCATTCAGTACTTC. Protein sequence: CASSQGTGSLIQYF.

This clonotype occurred many times. The chain employs TRBV5-1 and TRBJ2-1; 8 nucleotides match TRBD2. Germline V gene lookup returns CDR1 SGHRS and CDR2 YFSETQ. With 0 bases clipped from V and 4 bases from J, the junction kept 9 bases outside the gene matches. The CDR3 is 17 amino acids. The CDR3 region is CASSLEPRTSLYNEQFF. CDR3 coding DNA: TGCGCCAGCAGCTTGGAACCTCGGACTAGCTTATACAATGAGCAGTTCTTC.

This clonotype was observed once. The genes are TRBV6-1 and TRBJ2-1; TRBD2 matches at 8 bases. The CDR3 has 13 amino acids. In germline, CDR1 is MNHNS, CDR2 SASEGT. J was trimmed by 12 bases and V by 8 bases; bases with no gene match: 12. The CDR3 is CASRDSGKAWQFF. The CDR3 DNA reads as TGTGCCAGCCGGGATAGCGGGAAGGCGTGGCAGTTCTTC.

The table lists this clonotype with many counts. The chain uses TRBV27 and TRBJ2-1; D may be TRBD2 (6 bases). The CDR3 has 16 amino acids. Germline CDR1 and CDR2: MNHEY and SMNVEV (reference sequence). V lost 0 bases and J lost 1, with 10 bases in between. Written as DNA, the CDR3 is TGTGCCAGCAGTTTATCCCCTAGCGCGTCCTACAATGAGCAGTTCTTC. Its protein is CASSLSPSASYNEQFF.

This clonotype was seen a handful of times. The genes are TRBV28 and TRBJ2-7, with 9 positions matching TRBD1. Trimming removed 5 bases from V and 6 bases from J; junction bases left unmatched: 17. Germline V gene lookup returns CDR1 MDHEN and CDR2 SYDVKM. The CDR3 is made up of 17 amino acids. The CDR3 sequence: CASSRWDRVNSWSEQYF. The CDR3, as DNA: TGTGCCAGCAGTCGATGGGACAGGGTGAATTCATGGAGCGAGCAGTACTTC.

This clonotype turned up a few times. V and J are TRBV6-2 or TRBV6-3 and TRBJ2-3; D gene uncertain. The V end was cut by 2 bases, the J end by 7 bases, with 7 bases between. This CDR3 spans 12 amino acids. Germline-derived CDR1 and CDR2 are MNHEY and SVGEGT. The CDR3 loop reads CASSYPTNTQYF. DNA for the CDR3: TGTGCCAGCAGTTACCCTACAAATACGCAGTATTTT.

This chain connects TRBV19 to TRBJ2-5; D uncertain. The germline V gene has CDR1 LNHDA and CDR2 SQIVND (reference sequence). V was clipped by 0 bases and J by 2 bases, with 19 bases between them. This CDR3 is built from 18 residues. Written as DNA, the CDR3 is TGTGCCAGTAGTATAGATCTATCGGTACGACCTCAGCAAGAGACCCAGTACTTC. This encodes CASSIDLSVRPQQETQYF.

A note on this clonotype: A much larger clone lies one base from this, so it may be a read error. This sequence joins TRBV7-2 and TRBJ1-4; possible D gene TRBD1, 6 bases. CDR1 and CDR2 from the germline V gene are SGHTA and FQGNSA. This CDR3 comprises 14 residues. Trimming cost V 5 bases and J 8 bases, with 15 bases left between them. The CDR3 spells CASSPANTGEKLFF. The CDR3 bases are TGTGCCAGCAGCCCAGCAAATACAGGGGAAAAACTGTTTTTT. The full variable domain, with the rest looked up from reference TRBV7-2 and TRBJ1-4, is GAGVSQSPSNKVTEKGKDVELRCDPISGHTALYWYRQSLGQGLEFLIYFQGNSAPDKSGLPSDRFSAERTGGSVSTLTIQRTQQEDSAVYLCASSPANTGEKLFFGSGTQLSVL.

There are many counts of this clonotype. The V and J genes are TRBV15 and TRBJ2-5, with 8 bases identical to TRBD1. Germline CDR1 is LNHNV and CDR2 is YYDKDF (reference sequence). V shed 3 bases and J 5 bases; nucleotides not matched to a gene: 8. The CDR3 consists of 15 residues. CDR3 in DNA: TGTGCCACCAGCAGTCCGCGACAGGGGCAGGAGACCCAGTACTTC. Translating gives CATSSPRQGQETQYF.

This clonotype was seen a few times. The V call is TRBV7-2, the J call TRBJ2-7, with TRBD2 matching 12 bases. The germline CDR1 and CDR2 sequences are SGHTA and FQGNSA. The CDR3 consists of 14 residues. Trimming took 6 bases from V and 7 from J; bases not matched to a gene: 7. CDR3: CASRRTSGTWEQYF. The CDR3 DNA is TGTGCCAGCAGACGGACTAGCGGGACCTGGGAGCAGTACTTC.